The sequence of this T cell receptor (beta chain) was determined in a study of blood T cells in healthy people across ages (dated by TCRdb to the mid-2010s). As for the study more broadly: In model experiments, template switching captured about one uniquely barcoded TCR beta cDNA molecule for every two T cells. The study measured age-related changes in TCR beta repertoire diversity using deep sequencing normalized with unique cDNA molecular identifiers. To avoid experimental bias, donors of different ages were randomly spread across the sequencing lanes. The study analyzed two additional independent replicas of 1 million unique cDNA reads from the same blood draw for two donors, one aged 18 to 30 and one aged 80 or older. Four age groups were formed from the donors: young (average about 17 years), middle-aged (around 39), aged (around 68) and long-lived (82).

The library was prepared using 5' RACE. The sample was run on an Illumina HiSeq 2500. A second PCR of about 6 to 12 cycles was run with a J-beta primer mix and a sample-barcoded 5' primer. Each TCR beta cDNA molecule received a unique molecular identifier from a template-switch 5' adaptor carrying 12 random nucleotides. Each sample yielded at least 2.5 million CDR3-containing paired-end reads. The Mint cDNA synthesis kit, primed by a TRBC-specific oligonucleotide, was used to synthesize first-strand cDNA from all RNA. Following uracil-DNA glycosylase treatment, all cDNA underwent a first 18-cycle PCR with the universal primers M1SS and BC2_uni_R. As for the authors' bioinformatics: For normalization, 1 million high-quality reads were randomly selected from each sample, with every read carrying a distinct molecular identifier. Reads sharing molecular identifiers were discarded rather than binned into consensus sequences. MiTCR, run with a Q25 quality threshold and the strictest error-elimination algorithm, handled CDR3 identification, clonotype clustering and error correction. A nonparametric unseen species model using Euler transformation provided a lower-bound estimate of total TCR beta diversity. In-frame beta chains were kept once TCRdb had trimmed the public reads at Q25 with fastp and called clones with MiXCR. Every distinct CDR3 protein forms one entry, paired with its most common genes and DNA. TCRdb's processing, not the study's, gives the V and J calls here. The sample includes around 1,600,000 distinct CDR3 sequences, with about 45% observed a single time. Jointly, the top ten make up roughly 3.7% of the sample.

Study-wide findings and limitations: Estimates of total diversity from one million sequenced T cells were regarded as lower bounds and underestimates. A strong correlation was found between observed TCR beta diversity and the percentage of naive T cells measured by flow cytometry. Compared with the aged group, the long-lived group had more naive CD4+ T cells, fewer expanded clones and increased TCR diversity, a pattern suggesting age selection. The CMV infection status of donors was not known, potentially confounding age-related changes in expanded clonotypes. As age increased, observed TCR beta diversity per million T cells dropped in a roughly linear way, and a significant reduction was already evident by age about 40. Because profiling used bulk unsorted PBMCs, naive and antigen-experienced compartments could not be compared conclusively.

Reading the germline V gene (reference sequence) gives CDR1 LNHNV and CDR2 YYDKDF. V loses 1 base of germline sequence and J loses 6 bases, and the interval between the two ends is 10 bases. Including cysteine and phenylalanine, the CDR3 has 14 amino acids. Only the CDR3 DNA is retained, 42 bases long and in frame from the first base. This clonotype came up a few times. Its cognate antigen has yet to be identified. No much larger clone exists at a distance of one base, and base qualities are not known. The roughly 39 donors, aged about 6 to 100 years, were systemically healthy Caucasian individuals from Russia. Around 10 milliliters of peripheral blood were collected from each donor into EDTA-treated Vacutainer tubes. PBMCs were isolated by Ficoll-Paque density-gradient centrifugation, with at least 7 million obtained per sample. Total RNA was extracted from PBMCs with Trizol reagent, with at least 6 micrograms obtained per sample. The percentages of naive CD45RAhigh/CD27high T cells were determined by flow cytometry on a PBMC aliquot from every donor.

The rearranged segments are TRBV15 and TRBJ1-5, with an unclear D gene assignment. This receptor was obtained from a woman between 18 and 29 years old in good health. Sequencing was done on a sample of blood. Read as DNA, the sequence is TGTGCCACCAGCAGAGCCGGGCTCGGTCAGCCCCAGCATTTT. It encodes CATSRAGLGQPQHF.